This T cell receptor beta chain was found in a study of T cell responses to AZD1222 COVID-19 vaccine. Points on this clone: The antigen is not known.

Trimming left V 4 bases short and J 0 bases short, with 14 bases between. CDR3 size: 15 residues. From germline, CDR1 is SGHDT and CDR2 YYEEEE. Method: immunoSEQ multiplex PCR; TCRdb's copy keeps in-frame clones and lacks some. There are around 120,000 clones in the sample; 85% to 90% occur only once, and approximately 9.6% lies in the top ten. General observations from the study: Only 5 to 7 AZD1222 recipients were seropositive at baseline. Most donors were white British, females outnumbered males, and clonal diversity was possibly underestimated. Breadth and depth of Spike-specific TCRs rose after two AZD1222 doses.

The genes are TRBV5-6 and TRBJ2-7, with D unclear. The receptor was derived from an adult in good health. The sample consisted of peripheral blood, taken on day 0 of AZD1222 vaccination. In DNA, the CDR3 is TGTGCCAGCAGCCAGGAAGGGTCTTACTCCTACGAGCAGTACTTC. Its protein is CASSQEGSYSYEQYF.